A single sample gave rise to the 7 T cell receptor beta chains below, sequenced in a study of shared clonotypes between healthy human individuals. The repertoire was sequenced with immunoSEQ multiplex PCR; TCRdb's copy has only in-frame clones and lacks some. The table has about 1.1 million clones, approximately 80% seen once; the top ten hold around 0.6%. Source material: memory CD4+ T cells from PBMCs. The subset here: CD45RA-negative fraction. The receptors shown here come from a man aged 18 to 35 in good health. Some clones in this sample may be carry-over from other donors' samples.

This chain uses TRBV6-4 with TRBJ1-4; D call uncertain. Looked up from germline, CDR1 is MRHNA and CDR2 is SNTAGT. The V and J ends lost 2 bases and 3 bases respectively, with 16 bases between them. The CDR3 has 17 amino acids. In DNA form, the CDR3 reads TGTGCCAGCAGTGACCCTTGGGAGGGCGCTTCTAATGAAAAACTGTTTTTT. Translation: CASSDPWEGASNEKLFF.

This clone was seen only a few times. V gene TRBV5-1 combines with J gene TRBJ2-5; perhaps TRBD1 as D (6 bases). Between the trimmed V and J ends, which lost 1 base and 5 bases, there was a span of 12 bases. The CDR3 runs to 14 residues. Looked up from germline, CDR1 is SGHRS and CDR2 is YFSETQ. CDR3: CASSLSTGPETQYF. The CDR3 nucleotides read TGCGCCAGCAGCTTGTCCACAGGGCCCGAGACCCAGTACTTC. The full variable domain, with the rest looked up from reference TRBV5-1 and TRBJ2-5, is KAGVTQTPRYLIKTRGQQVTLSCSPISGHRSVSWYQQTPGQGLQFLFEYFSETQRNKGNFPGRFSGRQFSNSRSEMNVSTLELGDSALYLCASSLSTGPETQYFGPGTRLLVL.

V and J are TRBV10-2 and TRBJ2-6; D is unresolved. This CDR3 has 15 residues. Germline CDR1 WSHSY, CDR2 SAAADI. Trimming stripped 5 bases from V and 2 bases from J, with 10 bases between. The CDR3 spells CASSPDGAGANVLTF. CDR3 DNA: TGCGCCAGCAGTCCGGACGGCGCTGGGGCCAACGTCCTGACTTTC.

The CDR3 region has the DNA TGTGCCAGCAGTCCTGGACAGGATTTTACTGAGCAGTACTTC. Translation gives CASSPGQDFTEQYF. The chain combines TRBV6-5 with TRBJ2-7, with TRBD1 identical over 7 bases. The germline gives CDR1 MNHEY, CDR2 SVGAGI. Trimming removed 5 bases from V and 7 bases from J; junction bases left unmatched: 11. CDR3 length: 14 amino acids.

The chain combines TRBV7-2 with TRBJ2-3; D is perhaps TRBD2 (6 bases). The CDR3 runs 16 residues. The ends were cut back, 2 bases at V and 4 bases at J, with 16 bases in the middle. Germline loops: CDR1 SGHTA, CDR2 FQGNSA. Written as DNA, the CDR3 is TGTGCCAGCAGCTTATTGTCTAAGCGGGCATCAGATACGCAGTATTTT. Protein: CASSLLSKRASDTQYF.

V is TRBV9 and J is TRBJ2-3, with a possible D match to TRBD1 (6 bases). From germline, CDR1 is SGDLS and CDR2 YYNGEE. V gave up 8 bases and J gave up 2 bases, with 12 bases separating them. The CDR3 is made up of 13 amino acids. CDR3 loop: CARGATSTDTQYF. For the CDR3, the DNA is TGTGCCAGGGGGGCTACCTCCACAGATACGCAGTATTTT.

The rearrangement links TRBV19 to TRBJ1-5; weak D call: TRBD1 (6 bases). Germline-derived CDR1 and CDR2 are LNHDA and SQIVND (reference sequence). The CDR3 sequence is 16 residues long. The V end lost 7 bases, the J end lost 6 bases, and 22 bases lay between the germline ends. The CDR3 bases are TGTGCCAGTACTATCAGAGGGCCAGGGGAGGGTCAGCCCCAGCATTTT. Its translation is CASTIRGPGEGQPQHF.